The rows below give T cell receptor beta chains drawn from one sample of a study of a mutant IDH1 vaccine in newly diagnosed glioma. Clones were sequenced by immunoSEQ multiplex PCR, and TCRdb holds only the in-frame ones, with some missing. The data contain some 60,000 clones, more than 85% of them singletons. The sequences come from PBMCs, collected from a glioma patient treated with radiotherapy, temozolomide or both. These receptors were collected from a man aged 45-65 years with glioma. Both conserved end residues are part of each CDR3. A D gene is named only where the DNA matches it firmly. Not every row has a clone size; where given, it reads once, few, many or a size class.

D gene	clone size	V gene	J gene	CDR3 DNA	CDR3 protein
NA	NA	TRBV6-5	TRBJ1-6	TGTGCCAGCACCCAAGTAGGCTCACCCCTCCACTTT	CASTQVGSPLHF
TRBD1	NA	TRBV7-9	TRBJ1-5	TGTGCCAGCAGCCTGACAGGGGGCAATCAGCCCCAGCATTTT	CASSLTGGNQPQHF
NA	NA	TRBV18	TRBJ1-1	TGTGCCAGCTCACGGGCGAACACTGAAGCTTTCTTT	CASSRANTEAFF
TRBD1	NA	TRBV28	TRBJ2-7	TGTGCCAGCAGTCCTGGACAGGGCTACGAGCAGTACTTC	CASSPGQGYEQYF
NA	NA	TRBV7-9	TRBJ1-2	TGTGCCAGCAGCCGCTCGGATACCTATGGCTACACCTTC	CASSRSDTYGYTF
NA	once	TRBV30	TRBJ1-2	TGTGCCTGGAGTGTACAACTCTATGGCTACACCTTC	CAWSVQLYGYTF
NA	few	TRBV18	TRBJ1-1	TGTGCCAGCTCACCAGAGACAGTCTCTGAAGCTTTCTTT	CASSPETVSEAFF
NA	NA	TRBV6-6	TRBJ2-7	TGTGCCAGCAGTTACACCCACCTCTCCTACGAGCAGTACTTC	CASSYTHLSYEQYF
TRBD1	NA	TRBV5-1	TRBJ2-7	TGCGCCAGCAGCATGGGACAGTCCGTCTACGAGCAGTACTTC	CASSMGQSVYEQYF
NA	NA	TRBV19	TRBJ2-7	TGTGCCAACGGGGAGGCGTCCGCTCCGATCTCCTACGAGCAGTACTTC	CANGEASAPISYEQYF
TRBD1	NA	TRBV9	TRBJ2-7	TGTGCCAGCAGCGTAGTCGGTCGGTTAGGGGAGACAGGGGGCCTCTCCTACGAGCAGTACTTC	CASSVVGRLGETGGLSYEQYF
NA	NA	TRBV6-4	TRBJ2-7	TGTGCCAGCAGGGGCTACGAGCAGTACTTC	CASRGYEQYF
NA	NA	TRBV5-1	TRBJ2-3	TGCGCCAGCAGCTTGGATCCTCACAGTGCCCTTAGCACAGATACGCAGTATTTT	CASSLDPHSALSTDTQYF
TRBD2	NA	TRBV7-2	TRBJ2-2	TGTGCCAGCAGCCGCCCGGGAGGGGTAACCGGGGAGCTGTTTTTT	CASSRPGGVTGELFF
TRBD1	NA	TRBV28	TRBJ1-3	TGTGCCAGCACAGCGGGACAGGTCCTCTCTGGAAACACCATATATTTT	CASTAGQVLSGNTIYF
NA	NA	TRBV30	TRBJ1-5	TGTGCCTGGACCGACAGCCCCAATCAGCCCCAGCATTTT	CAWTDSPNQPQHF
NA	NA	TRBV10-3	TRBJ1-5	TGTGCCATCAGTGAGTCGGGCCAGGGTCGGAGCAATCAGCCCCAGCATTTT	CAISESGQGRSNQPQHF
TRBD1	NA	TRBV4-3	TRBJ2-7	TGCGCCAGCAGCCAAGACGGGACAGGGTTCTACGAGCAGTACTTC	CASSQDGTGFYEQYF
TRBD1	NA	TRBV6-5	TRBJ2-3	TGTGCCAGCAGCCAGGGGGTAGATACGCAGTATTTT	CASSQGVDTQYF
TRBD2	once	TRBV5-1	TRBJ2-5	TGCGCCAGCAGCCCCTGGATAGCGGGGCGAGAGACCCAGTACTTC	CASSPWIAGRETQYF
TRBD2	NA	TRBV5-1	TRBJ2-7	TGCGCCAGCAGCTTAGGGACTAGCGGCTACGAGCAGTACTTC	CASSLGTSGYEQYF
NA	NA	TRBV5-1	TRBJ1-1	TGCGCCAGCAGCCTACAACAGGGTAACACTGAAGCTTTCTTT	CASSLQQGNTEAFF
NA	NA	TRBV11-1	TRBJ2-2	TGTGCCAGCAGCTTGAACAGACTCACCGGGGAGCTGTTTTTT	CASSLNRLTGELFF
TRBD1	NA	TRBV27	TRBJ1-6	TGTGCCAGCAGGGGACAGCTAAATTCACCCCTCCACTTT	CASRGQLNSPLHF
TRBD2	NA	TRBV5-6	TRBJ2-7	TGTGCCAGCAGCCTTAGCGGGAGCAGTTACGAGCAGTACTTC	CASSLSGSSYEQYF
NA	NA	TRBV5-6	TRBJ1-3	TGTGCCAGCAGCTGGGCTGGAAACACCATATATTTT	CASSWAGNTIYF